The sequence of this TCR beta chain was determined in a study of T-cell memory formation after mild COVID-19. Background on the study: Each donor largely had its own TCR clusters.

General study findings and limits: Memory cells collected pre-infection included some clones that later responded, suggesting cross-reactive memory joined.

MiXCR was run by TCRdb on the 5' RACE reads, yielding one entry per CDR3 protein. The table lists 150,000 to 200,000 distinct CDR3 sequences, roughly 17% of them singletons. CDR3 length equals 15 residues. The germline V gene encodes CDR1 SGHVS and CDR2 FQNEAQ. V was shortened by 10 bases and J by 5 bases, with 21 bases between the two germline ends. This clonotype has only a few counts. Its antigen is as yet unknown. This TCR derives from an adult woman who had mild COVID-19 (a few samples of this study predate the infection). Cell type and time point are not known. What was sequenced was PBMCs or a T cell subset sorted from them (not recorded which). The chain carries TRBV7-8 and TRBJ2-1; D is possibly TRBD1 or TRBD2 (6 bases each). The CDR3 protein is CATSTAGGFNNEQFF. The DNA for the CDR3 is TGTGCCACCTCTACTGCCGGGGGCTTTAACAATGAGCAGTTCTTC.